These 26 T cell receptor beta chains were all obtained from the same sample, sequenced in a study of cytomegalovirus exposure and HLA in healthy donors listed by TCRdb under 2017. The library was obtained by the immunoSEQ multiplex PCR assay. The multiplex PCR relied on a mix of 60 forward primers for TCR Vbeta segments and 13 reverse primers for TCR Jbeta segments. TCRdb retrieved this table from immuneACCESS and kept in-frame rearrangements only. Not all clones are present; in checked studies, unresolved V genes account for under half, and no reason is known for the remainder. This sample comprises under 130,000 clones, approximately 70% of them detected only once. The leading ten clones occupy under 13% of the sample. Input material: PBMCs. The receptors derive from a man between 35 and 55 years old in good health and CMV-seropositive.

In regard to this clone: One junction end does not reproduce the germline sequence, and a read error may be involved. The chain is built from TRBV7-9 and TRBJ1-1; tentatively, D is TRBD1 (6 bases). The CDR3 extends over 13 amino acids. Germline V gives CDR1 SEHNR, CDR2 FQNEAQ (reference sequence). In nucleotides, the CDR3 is TGTTCCAGCTCCTCCTACAGGGACACTGAAGCTTTCTTT. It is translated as CSSSSYRDTEAFF.

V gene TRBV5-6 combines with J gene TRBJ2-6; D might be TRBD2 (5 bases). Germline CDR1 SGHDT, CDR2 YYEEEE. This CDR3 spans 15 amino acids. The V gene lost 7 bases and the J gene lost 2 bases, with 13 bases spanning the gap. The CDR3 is CASRRRGPGANVLTF. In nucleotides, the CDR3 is TGTGCCAGCCGGCGACGAGGGCCTGGGGCCAACGTCCTGACTTTC.

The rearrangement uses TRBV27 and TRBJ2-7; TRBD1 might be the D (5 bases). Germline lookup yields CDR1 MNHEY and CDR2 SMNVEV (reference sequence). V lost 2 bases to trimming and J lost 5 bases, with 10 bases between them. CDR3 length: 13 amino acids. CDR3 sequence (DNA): TGTGCCAGCAGTTTACAGGGTTCCCACGAGCAGTACGTC. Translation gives CASSLQGSHEQYV.

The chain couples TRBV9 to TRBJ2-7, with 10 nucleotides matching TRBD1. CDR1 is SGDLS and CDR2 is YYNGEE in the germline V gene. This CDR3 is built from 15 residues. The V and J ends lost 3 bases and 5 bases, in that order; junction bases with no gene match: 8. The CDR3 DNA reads TGTGCCAGCAGCGGTGACAGGGGGCGCGATCACGAGCAGTACTTC. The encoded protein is CASSGDRGRDHEQYF.

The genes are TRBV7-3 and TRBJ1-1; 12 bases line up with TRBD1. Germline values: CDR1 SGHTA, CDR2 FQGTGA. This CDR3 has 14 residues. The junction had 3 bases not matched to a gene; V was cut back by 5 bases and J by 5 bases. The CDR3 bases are TGTGCCAGCAGCCCGGGACAGGGGGCAACTGAAGCTTTCTTT. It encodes CASSPGQGATEAFF.

The CDR3 here is CASRPRQGQNTEAFF. In nucleotides, the CDR3 is TGCGCCAGCAGACCCCGACAGGGACAGAACACTGAAGCTTTCTTT. This chain joins TRBV5-1 and TRBJ1-1; TRBD1 matches 7 bases. V dropped 5 bases and J dropped 1; count of bases not matched to a gene: 8. Germline V lookup: CDR1 SGHRS, CDR2 YFSETQ. The CDR3 has 15 amino acids.

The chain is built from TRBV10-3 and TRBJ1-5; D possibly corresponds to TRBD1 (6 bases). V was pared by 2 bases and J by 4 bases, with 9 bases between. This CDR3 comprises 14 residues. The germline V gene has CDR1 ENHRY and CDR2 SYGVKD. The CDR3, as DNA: TGTGCCATCAGTGAGGACAGGAGGAATCAGCCCCAGCATTTT. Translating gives CAISEDRRNQPQHF.

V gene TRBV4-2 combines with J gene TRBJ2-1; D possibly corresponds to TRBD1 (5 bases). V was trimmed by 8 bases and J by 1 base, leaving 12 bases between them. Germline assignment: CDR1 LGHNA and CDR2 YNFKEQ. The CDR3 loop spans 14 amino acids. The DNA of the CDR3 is TGTGCCAGCGCCTCGACAGAGTCCTACAATGAGCAGTTCTTC. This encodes CASASTESYNEQFF.

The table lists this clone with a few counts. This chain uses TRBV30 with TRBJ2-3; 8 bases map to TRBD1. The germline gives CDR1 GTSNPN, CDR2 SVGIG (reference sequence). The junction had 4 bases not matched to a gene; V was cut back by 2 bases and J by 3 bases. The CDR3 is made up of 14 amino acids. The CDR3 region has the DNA TGTGCCTGGAGTTTAGGACAGGGAACAGATACGCAGTATTTT. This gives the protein CAWSLGQGTDTQYF.

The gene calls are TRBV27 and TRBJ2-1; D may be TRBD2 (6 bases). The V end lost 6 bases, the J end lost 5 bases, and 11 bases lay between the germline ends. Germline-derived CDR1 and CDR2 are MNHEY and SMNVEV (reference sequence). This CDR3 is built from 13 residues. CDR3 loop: CASRNGGNNEQFF. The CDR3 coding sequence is TGTGCCAGCAGGAATGGAGGGAACAATGAGCAGTTCTTC.

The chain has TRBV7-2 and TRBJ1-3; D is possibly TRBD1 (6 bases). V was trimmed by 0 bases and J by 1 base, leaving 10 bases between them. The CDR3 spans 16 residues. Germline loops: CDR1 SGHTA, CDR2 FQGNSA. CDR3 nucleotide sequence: TGTGCCAGCAGCTTAGCGGGGGGGCGATCTGGAAACACCATATATTTT. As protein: CASSLAGGRSGNTIYF.

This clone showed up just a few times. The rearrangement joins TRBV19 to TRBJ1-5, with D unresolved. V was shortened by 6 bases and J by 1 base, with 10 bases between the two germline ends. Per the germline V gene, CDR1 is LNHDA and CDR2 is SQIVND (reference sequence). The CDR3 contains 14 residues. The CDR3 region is CASRRERSNQPQHF. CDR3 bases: TGTGCCAGTAGGAGGGAGCGAAGCAATCAGCCCCAGCATTTT.

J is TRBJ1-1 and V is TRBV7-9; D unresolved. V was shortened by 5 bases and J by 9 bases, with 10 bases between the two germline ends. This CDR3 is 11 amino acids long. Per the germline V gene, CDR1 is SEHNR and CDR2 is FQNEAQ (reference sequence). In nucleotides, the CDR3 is TGTGCCAGCAGCCCGGGGAGGAAAGCTTTCTTT. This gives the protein CASSPGRKAFF.

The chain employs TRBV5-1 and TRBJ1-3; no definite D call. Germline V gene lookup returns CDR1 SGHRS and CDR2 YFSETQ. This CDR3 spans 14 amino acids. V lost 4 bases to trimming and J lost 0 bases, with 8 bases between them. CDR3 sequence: CASSAGSSGNTIYF. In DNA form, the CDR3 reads TGCGCCAGCAGCGCGGGTAGCTCTGGAAACACCATATATTTT.

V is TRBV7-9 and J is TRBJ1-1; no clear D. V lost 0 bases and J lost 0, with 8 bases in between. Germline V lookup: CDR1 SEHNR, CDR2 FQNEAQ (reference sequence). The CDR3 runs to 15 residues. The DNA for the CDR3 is TGTGCCAGCAGCTTAGCGGCGGGATTGAACACTGAAGCTTTCTTT. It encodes CASSLAAGLNTEAFF.

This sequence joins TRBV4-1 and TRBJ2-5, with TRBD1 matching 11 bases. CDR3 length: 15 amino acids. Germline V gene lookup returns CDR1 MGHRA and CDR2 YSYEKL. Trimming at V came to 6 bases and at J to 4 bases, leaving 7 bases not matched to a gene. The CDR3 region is CASSRGGTGGETQYF. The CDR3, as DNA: TGCGCCAGCAGTCGGGGCGGGACAGGGGGAGAGACCCAGTACTTC.

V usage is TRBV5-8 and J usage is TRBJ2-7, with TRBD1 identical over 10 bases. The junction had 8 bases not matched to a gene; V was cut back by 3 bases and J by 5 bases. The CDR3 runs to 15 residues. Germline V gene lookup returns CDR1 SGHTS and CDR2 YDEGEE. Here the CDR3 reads CASSYGTGASDEQYF. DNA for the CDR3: TGTGCCAGCAGCTATGGGACAGGGGCCTCGGACGAGCAGTACTTC. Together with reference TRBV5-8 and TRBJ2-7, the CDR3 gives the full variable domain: EAGVTQSPTHLIKTRGQQATLRCSPISGHTSVYWYQQALGLGLQFLLWYDEGEERNRGNFPPRFSGRQFPNYSSELNVNALELEDSALYLCASSYGTGASDEQYFGPGTRLTVT.

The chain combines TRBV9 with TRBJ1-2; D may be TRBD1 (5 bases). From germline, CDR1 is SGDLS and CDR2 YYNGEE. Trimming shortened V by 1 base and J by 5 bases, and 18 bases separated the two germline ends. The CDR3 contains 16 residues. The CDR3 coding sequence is TGTGCCAGCAGCGTACTGCGGGACGGCCACCTTTATGGCTACACCTTC. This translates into CASSVLRDGHLYGYTF.

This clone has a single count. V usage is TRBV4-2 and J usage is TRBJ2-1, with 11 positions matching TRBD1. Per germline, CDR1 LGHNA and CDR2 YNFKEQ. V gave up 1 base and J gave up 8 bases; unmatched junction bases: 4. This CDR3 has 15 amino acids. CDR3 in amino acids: CASSQARTGGYEQFF. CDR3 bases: TGTGCCAGCAGCCAAGCGAGGACAGGGGGCTATGAGCAGTTCTTC.

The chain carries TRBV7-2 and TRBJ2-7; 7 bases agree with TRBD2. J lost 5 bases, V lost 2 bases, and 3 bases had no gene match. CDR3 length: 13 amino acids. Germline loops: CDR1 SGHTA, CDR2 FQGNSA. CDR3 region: CASSLIAGDEQYV. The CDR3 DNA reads TGTGCCAGCAGCTTAATCGCGGGAGACGAGCAGTACGTC.

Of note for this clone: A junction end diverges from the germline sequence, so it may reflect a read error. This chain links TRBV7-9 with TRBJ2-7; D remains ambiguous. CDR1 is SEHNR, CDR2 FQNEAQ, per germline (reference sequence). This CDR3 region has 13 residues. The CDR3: CSSSLDHPGEQYF. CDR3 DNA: TGTTCCAGCAGCTTAGACCACCCAGGCGAGCAGTACTTC. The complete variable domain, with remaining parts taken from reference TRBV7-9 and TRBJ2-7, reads DTGVSQNPRHKITKRGQNVTFRCDPISEHNRLYWYRQTLGQGPEFLTYFQNEAQLEKSRLLSDRFSAERPKGSFSTLEIQRTEQGDSAMYLCSSSLDHPGEQYFGPGTRLTVT.

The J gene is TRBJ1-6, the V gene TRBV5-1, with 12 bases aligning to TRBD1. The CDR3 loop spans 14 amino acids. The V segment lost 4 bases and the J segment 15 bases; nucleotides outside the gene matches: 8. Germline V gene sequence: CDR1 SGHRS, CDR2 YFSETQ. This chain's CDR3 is CASSPRDRGLFLHF. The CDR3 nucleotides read TGCGCCAGCAGCCCCCGGGACAGGGGGCTGTTCCTCCACTTT.

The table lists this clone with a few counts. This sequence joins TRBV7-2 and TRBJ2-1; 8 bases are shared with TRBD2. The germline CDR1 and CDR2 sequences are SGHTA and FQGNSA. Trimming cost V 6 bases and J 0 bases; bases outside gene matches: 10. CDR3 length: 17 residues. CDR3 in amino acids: CASSSKAGVGSYNEQFF. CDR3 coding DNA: TGTGCCAGCAGTTCAAAAGCGGGAGTGGGCTCCTACAATGAGCAGTTCTTC.

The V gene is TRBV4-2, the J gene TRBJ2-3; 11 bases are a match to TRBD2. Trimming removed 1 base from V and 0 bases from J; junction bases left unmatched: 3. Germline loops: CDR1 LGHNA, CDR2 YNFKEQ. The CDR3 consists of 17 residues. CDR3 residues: CASSQVLAGGSTDTQYF. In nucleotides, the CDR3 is TGTGCCAGCAGCCAAGTGTTAGCGGGAGGGAGCACAGATACGCAGTATTTT.

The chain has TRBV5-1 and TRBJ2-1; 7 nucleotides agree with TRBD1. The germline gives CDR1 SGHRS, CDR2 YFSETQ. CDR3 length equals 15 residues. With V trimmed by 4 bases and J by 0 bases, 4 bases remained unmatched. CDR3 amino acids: CASSIGTASYNEQFF. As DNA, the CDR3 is TGCGCCAGCAGCATCGGGACAGCCTCCTACAATGAGCAGTTCTTC.

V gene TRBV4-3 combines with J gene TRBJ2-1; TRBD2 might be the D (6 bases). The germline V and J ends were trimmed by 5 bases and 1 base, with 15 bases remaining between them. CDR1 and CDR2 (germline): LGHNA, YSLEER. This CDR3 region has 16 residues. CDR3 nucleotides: TGCGCCAGCAGCAGCCAGGAGGGCGTTTCCTACAATGAGCAGTTCTTC. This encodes CASSSQEGVSYNEQFF.